These 16 T cell receptor beta chains originate from one sample sequenced in a study of blood T cells in healthy people across ages. Then a second PCR, running about 7 to 11 cycles, was carried out with a sample-barcoded 5' primer and a J-beta primer mix. TCRdb recomputed calls from the 5' RACE reads with MiXCR, one row per CDR3 protein. The profile shows some 890,000 distinct CDR3 sequences, about 27% of them singletons. These data were also reused for a study on T cells of mothers and their children.

The source material was blood. The receptors stem from a woman in her thirties or forties in good health.

This clonotype has only a few counts. Germline and junction disagree at one end, which may indicate a read error. V is TRBV10-3 and J is TRBJ1-6; tentatively, D is TRBD1 (5 bases). CDR3 length: 17 residues. Germline V gene sequence: CDR1 ENHRY, CDR2 SYGVKD. As DNA, the CDR3 is TGCGCCACCAGTGAGTCGGCCCACTTCAAGGGGATTTCACCCCTCCACTTT. Residues: CATSESAHFKGISPLHF.

This clonotype was recorded a few times. The V call is TRBV11-2, the J call TRBJ2-3; tentative D call: TRBD1 (5 bases). CDR3 length: 17 residues. Germline V gene lookup returns CDR1 SGHAT and CDR2 FQNNGV. Between the trimmed V and J ends, which lost 1 base and 1 base, there was a span of 15 bases. CDR3 DNA: TGTGCCAGCAGCTTAGGCCAGGCAGGGTGGGGCACAGATACGCAGTATTTT. It encodes CASSLGQAGWGTDTQYF.

This clonotype has a count of ten or more. This sequence joins TRBV9 and TRBJ1-1; D not certain. V lost 4 bases and J 5 bases, leaving 6 bases between the germline ends. This CDR3 contains 11 residues. The germline gives CDR1 SGDLS, CDR2 YYNGEE. CDR3 DNA: TGTGCCAGCAGCCCCTCGACTGAAGCTTTCTTT. The encoded protein is CASSPSTEAFF.

Worth noting for this clonotype: No conserved phenylalanine or tryptophan is present at the end of the CDR3, so a read error is the likely explanation. This sequence joins TRBV27 and TRBJ1-2; possible D gene TRBD1, 6 bases. The CDR3 covers 14 residues. Germline V gene data show CDR1 as MNHEY and CDR2 as SMNVEV (reference sequence). The V and J ends lost 2 bases and 5 bases respectively, with 12 bases between them. CDR3 sequence (DNA): TGTGCCAGCAGTTTAAAAGGGGGTGGATATGGCTACACCTAC. Residues: CASSLKGGGYGYTY.

With respect to this clonotype: Since a much larger clone is just one base distant, this may be a read error. The chain carries TRBV29-1 and TRBJ2-5; D not resolved. The CDR3 sequence is 12 residues long. Germline CDR1 reads SQVTM; CDR2 reads ANQGSEA. CDR3 coding DNA: TGCAGCGTTTTGGGGAATCAAGGGACCCAGTACTTC. Encoded protein: CSVLGNQGTQYF. The full variable domain, with the rest looked up from reference TRBV29-1 and TRBJ2-5, is SAVISQKPSRDICQRGTSLTIQCQVDSQVTMMFWYRQQPGQSLTLIATANQGSEATYESGFVIDKFPISRPNLTFSTLTVSNMSPEDSSIYLCSVLGNQGTQYFGPGTRLLVL.

This clonotype came up many times. This sequence joins TRBV7-9 and TRBJ2-5; D uncertain. The CDR3 totals 15 residues. Per germline, CDR1 SEHNR and CDR2 FQNEAQ (reference sequence). Trimming removed 2 bases at V and 2 bases at J, with 12 bases between. The CDR3 DNA follows: TGTGCCAGCAGCTTACTCTTCGGGTCTCAAGAGACCCAGTACTTC. It translates to CASSLLFGSQETQYF.

This clonotype was counted many times. CDR3 DNA: TGCAGTGCTAGAGATCCGAGCGGGGAAACTTCACCCCTCCACTTT. Protein sequence: CSARDPSGETSPLHF. The chain is built from TRBV20-1 and TRBJ1-6, with D uncertain. The germline gives CDR1 DFQATT, CDR2 SNEGSKA (reference sequence). This CDR3 spans 15 amino acids. Trimming took off 0 bases at V and 9 bases at J, with 15 bases between the two ends.

This clonotype was found many times. V is TRBV10-3 and J is TRBJ2-5; D is uncertain. In germline, CDR1 is ENHRY, CDR2 SYGVKD. The ends were cut back, 2 bases at V and 4 bases at J, with 11 bases in the middle. The CDR3 length is 14 residues. The CDR3 DNA sequence: TGTGCCATCAGTGAGATGGCCGGCGCAGAGACCCAGTACTTC. It translates to CAISEMAGAETQYF.

This clonotype was detected a few times. The V and J genes are TRBV20-1 and TRBJ1-2; unclear D gene. Germline V CDR1 and CDR2: DFQATT, SNEGSKA (reference sequence). There are 14 residues in the CDR3. The V and J ends lost 4 bases and 3 bases respectively, with 15 bases between them. In DNA form, the CDR3 reads TGCAGTGCTAATACAACAGCAGCTGACTATGGCTACACCTTC. Translating gives CSANTTAADYGYTF.

This clonotype was seen only a few times. The chain uses TRBV27 and TRBJ2-7; TRBD2 is a possible D gene (6 bases). CDR3 size: 14 residues. Germline V gene lookup returns CDR1 MNHEY and CDR2 SMNVEV (reference sequence). The V and J ends lost 4 bases and 2 bases respectively, with 12 bases between them. Written as DNA, the CDR3 is TGTGCCAGCAGTTGGCGGGATCGTGCCTACGAGCAGTACTTC. It codes for CASSWRDRAYEQYF.

As concerns this clonotype: One end of the junction varies from germline; a read error may be responsible. This chain joins TRBV28 and TRBJ1-2, with a tentative D call TRBD1 (5 bases). CDR3 length equals 13 residues. Germline loops: CDR1 MDHEN, CDR2 SYDVKM. CDR3 in DNA: TGTGCCAGCAGTTTACAGGGTAACCATGGCTACACCTTC. This encodes CASSLQGNHGYTF.

The chain uses TRBV12-3 or TRBV12-4 and TRBJ2-5; D is unclear. With the DNA end fitting TRBJ2-7 better, the J assignment may be wrong. The CDR3 covers 11 residues. The CDR3 DNA reads TGTGCCAGCACCCCGGAGCACGAGCAGTACTTC. As protein: CASTPEHEQYF.

In this sample, this clonotype turned up a few times. A much larger clone lies a single base off, so this may be a read error. The chain recombines TRBV5-1 with TRBJ2-7, with a weak D call TRBD1 (6 bases). Germline V lookup: CDR1 SGHRS, CDR2 YFSETQ. With 3 bases removed from V and 2 bases from J, the gap between germline ends came to 12 bases. The CDR3 loop spans 14 amino acids. The CDR3 coding sequence is TGCGCCAGCAGCTGCGACAGGAACACCTACGAGCAGTACTTC. As protein: CASSCDRNTYEQYF.

A few counts support this clonotype. The V and J genes are TRBV18 and TRBJ2-5; D is undetermined. Trimming stripped 0 bases from V and 1 base from J, with 6 bases between. The germline V gene has CDR1 KGHSH and CDR2 LQKENI. The CDR3 is 14 amino acids. The CDR3 reads CASSPPNGQETQYF. DNA for the CDR3: TGTGCCAGCTCACCACCAAACGGCCAAGAGACCCAGTACTTC.

This clonotype was detected a few times. J is TRBJ1-2 and V is TRBV28; the D gene is possibly TRBD1 (5 bases). This CDR3 has 15 amino acids. V shed 5 bases and J shed 4 bases, with 17 bases lying between them. Germline V lookup: CDR1 MDHEN, CDR2 SYDVKM. CDR3 loop: CASSVTQGGIYGYTF. CDR3 in DNA: TGTGCCAGCAGTGTTACCCAGGGAGGGATCTATGGCTACACCTTC.

This clonotype has a handful of counts. The rearrangement joins TRBV11-2 to TRBJ2-5; D possibly corresponds to TRBD1 (6 bases). The germline V and J ends were trimmed by 5 bases and 9 bases, with 10 bases remaining between them. Germline-derived CDR1 and CDR2 are SGHAT and FQNNGV. This CDR3 contains 11 residues. In DNA, the CDR3 is TGTGCCAGCAGCGTCGGACAGCCCCAGTACTTC. It translates to CASSVGQPQYF.